This is a list of T cell receptor beta chains from one sample in a study of OX40 agonist ivuxolimab in advanced cancers. Repertoires were generated with immunoSEQ multiplex PCR, while TCRdb's copy carries only in-frame clones and drops some. The sample comprises approximately 42,000 clones, roughly 88% of which are singletons, and 18% rests with the top ten. The sample was CD4+ or CD8+ T cells sorted from blood, taken in a trial of the OX40 agonist ivuxolimab. These receptors originate from an adult with an advanced solid tumor such as melanoma, head and neck, liver or kidney cancer. CDR3s include the opening cysteine and the closing phenylalanine or tryptophan. Fields, in order: J gene, clone size, V gene, D gene, CDR3 DNA, CDR3 protein. The D gene is left open where the match is weak. Clone size appears in some rows only: once, few, many, or a class for an expanded clone.

j_gene: TRBJ1-5
abundance: -
v_gene: TRBV6-1
d_gene: -
CDR3nt: TGTGCCAGCAGGAAATACAGGGACTCGAATCAGCCCCAGCATTTT
CDR3aa: CASRKYRDSNQPQHF

j_gene: TRBJ2-1
abundance: -
v_gene: TRBV19
d_gene: -
CDR3nt: TGTGCCAGTAGTATAGGGGGCAATGAGCAGTTCTTC
CDR3aa: CASSIGGNEQFF

j_gene: TRBJ1-1
abundance: -
v_gene: TRBV4-3
d_gene: -
CDR3nt: TGCGCCAGCAGCCAAGACCTGAACACTGAAGCTTTCTTT
CDR3aa: CASSQDLNTEAFF

j_gene: TRBJ2-7
abundance: -
v_gene: TRBV27
d_gene: -
CDR3nt: TGTGCCAGCAGCCCAGGGGGGGTGTACGAGCAGTACTTC
CDR3aa: CASSPGGVYEQYF

j_gene: TRBJ2-5
abundance: -
v_gene: TRBV28
d_gene: -
CDR3nt: TGTGCCAGTATCCGCAAGGTCCCATGGTTGTTAGGAAGAGAGACCCAGTACTTC
CDR3aa: CASIRKVPWLLGRETQYF

j_gene: TRBJ1-3
abundance: -
v_gene: TRBV5-4
d_gene: -
CDR3nt: TGTGCCAGCAGCTTTTCGGGGGGGGCTAGAAACACCATATATTTT
CDR3aa: CASSFSGGARNTIYF

j_gene: TRBJ2-2
abundance: -
v_gene: TRBV27
d_gene: -
CDR3nt: TGTGCCAGCAGTTTATTTGTAGGCAGGAGCAGTAACACCGGGGAGCTGTTTTTT
CDR3aa: CASSLFVGRSSNTGELFF

j_gene: TRBJ1-5
abundance: -
v_gene: TRBV6-6
d_gene: -
CDR3nt: TGTGCCAGCAGTTACCGCGGGGGAGGTCAGCCCCAGCATTTT
CDR3aa: CASSYRGGGQPQHF

j_gene: TRBJ2-5
abundance: -
v_gene: TRBV6-5
d_gene: -
CDR3nt: TGTGCCAGCAGTTACTCATCCCGGGTGTACCAAGAGACCCAGTACTTC
CDR3aa: CASSYSSRVYQETQYF

j_gene: TRBJ1-6
abundance: -
v_gene: TRBV7-9
d_gene: -
CDR3nt: TGTGCCAGCAGCGAGGGGGGGCGCGGTCGGGCACCCCTCCACTTT
CDR3aa: CASSEGGRGRAPLHF

j_gene: TRBJ2-7
abundance: -
v_gene: TRBV18
d_gene: TRBD1
CDR3nt: TGTGCCAGCTCACCAGCGGACAGGGTCCCAACCGAGCAGTACTTC
CDR3aa: CASSPADRVPTEQYF

j_gene: TRBJ1-1
abundance: -
v_gene: TRBV4-1
d_gene: -
CDR3nt: TGCGCCAGCAGCCCAAGTATGAACACTGAAGCTTTCTTT
CDR3aa: CASSPSMNTEAFF

j_gene: TRBJ2-3
abundance: -
v_gene: TRBV6-5
d_gene: TRBD2
CDR3nt: TGTGCCAGCAGTTACTCTAGCGGGGGCACAGATACGCAGTATTTT
CDR3aa: CASSYSSGGTDTQYF

j_gene: TRBJ1-2
abundance: -
v_gene: TRBV15
d_gene: -
CDR3nt: TGTGCCACCAGCAGAGATAGGACAGACCTCTATGGCTACACCTTC
CDR3aa: CATSRDRTDLYGYTF

j_gene: TRBJ2-1
abundance: -
v_gene: TRBV5-6
d_gene: -
CDR3nt: TGTGCCAGCAGCTTGGGGGGCAAGGATGAGCAGTTCTTC
CDR3aa: CASSLGGKDEQFF

j_gene: TRBJ1-2
abundance: -
v_gene: TRBV6-6
d_gene: -
CDR3nt: TGTGCCAGCAGTGCCGAGATGCGCTATGGCTACACCTTC
CDR3aa: CASSAEMRYGYTF

j_gene: TRBJ2-2
abundance: -
v_gene: TRBV4-3
d_gene: TRBD2
CDR3nt: TGCGCCAGCAGCCAAGCGGCGGGGGGCCTGGCCGGGGAGCTGTTTTTT
CDR3aa: CASSQAAGGLAGELFF

j_gene: TRBJ2-1
abundance: -
v_gene: TRBV7-2
d_gene: TRBD1
CDR3nt: TGTGCCAGCAGCAAAAGGGACAGCACCCCCTACAATGAGCAGTTCTTC
CDR3aa: CASSKRDSTPYNEQFF

j_gene: TRBJ1-4
abundance: -
v_gene: TRBV6-5
d_gene: -
CDR3nt: TGTGCCAGCAGTGAAGGGGGAAATGAAAAACTGTTTTTT
CDR3aa: CASSEGGNEKLFF

j_gene: TRBJ2-5
abundance: -
v_gene: TRBV6-5
d_gene: -
CDR3nt: TGTGCCAGCAGTTACAACGGGGGAGAGACCCAGTACTTC
CDR3aa: CASSYNGGETQYF

j_gene: TRBJ2-7
abundance: -
v_gene: TRBV7-3
d_gene: TRBD1
CDR3nt: TGTGCCAGCAGCTTAATCCACTCTACAGGGGGCTACGAGCAGTACTTC
CDR3aa: CASSLIHSTGGYEQYF

j_gene: TRBJ1-1
abundance: -
v_gene: TRBV29-1
d_gene: TRBD1
CDR3nt: TGCAGCGCTACCCCCGGGACAGGGGTAACTGAAGCTTTCTTT
CDR3aa: CSATPGTGVTEAFF

j_gene: TRBJ2-2
abundance: -
v_gene: TRBV7-8
d_gene: -
CDR3nt: TGTGCCAGCCTACTGGGGGGGCATACCGGGGAGCTGTTTTTT
CDR3aa: CASLLGGHTGELFF

j_gene: TRBJ1-1
abundance: -
v_gene: TRBV7-8
d_gene: TRBD1
CDR3nt: TGTGCCAGCACCGACTCGGACAGGCCCGCTTATGAAGCTTTCTTT
CDR3aa: CASTDSDRPAYEAFF

j_gene: TRBJ2-7
abundance: -
v_gene: TRBV6-5
d_gene: -
CDR3nt: TGTGCCAGCAGTCATACGACTCCTAACTACGAGCAGTACTTC
CDR3aa: CASSHTTPNYEQYF

j_gene: TRBJ2-2
abundance: -
v_gene: TRBV7-2
d_gene: -
CDR3nt: TGTGCCAGCAGCTTAGGCACCGGGCCCTTGACCGGGGAGCTGTTTTTT
CDR3aa: CASSLGTGPLTGELFF

j_gene: TRBJ2-3
abundance: -
v_gene: TRBV6-1
d_gene: -
CDR3nt: TGTGCCAGCTCGGGAGGGACAGGTGTCACAGATACGCAGTATTTT
CDR3aa: CASSGGTGVTDTQYF

j_gene: TRBJ2-7
abundance: -
v_gene: TRBV20-1
d_gene: TRBD1
CDR3nt: TGCAGTGCTCGGACAGGCTACGAGCAGTACTTC
CDR3aa: CSARTGYEQYF

j_gene: TRBJ2-7
abundance: -
v_gene: TRBV5-4
d_gene: -
CDR3nt: TGTGCCAGCAGCTCGACTGACACCTACGAGCAGTACTTC
CDR3aa: CASSSTDTYEQYF

j_gene: TRBJ1-6
abundance: -
v_gene: TRBV11-2
d_gene: -
CDR3nt: TGTGCCAGCAGCTTAGCGTGGGACCTTAATTCACCCCTCCACTTT
CDR3aa: CASSLAWDLNSPLHF

j_gene: TRBJ2-7
abundance: -
v_gene: TRBV13
d_gene: TRBD1
CDR3nt: TGTGCCAGCAGCTTACGGGACAGTTACGTCTACGAGCAGTACTTC
CDR3aa: CASSLRDSYVYEQYF

j_gene: TRBJ1-2
abundance: once
v_gene: TRBV19
d_gene: -
CDR3nt: TGTGCCAGTAGTAGCGGCAGGTGGTATGGCTACACCTTC
CDR3aa: CASSSGRWYGYTF

j_gene: TRBJ2-7
abundance: once
v_gene: TRBV7-9
d_gene: TRBD1
CDR3nt: TGTGCCAGCAGCCAAACAGGGGGGACCTACGAGCAGTACTTC
CDR3aa: CASSQTGGTYEQYF

j_gene: TRBJ2-2
abundance: -
v_gene: TRBV28
d_gene: -
CDR3nt: TGTGCCAGCAGTTTTTCCTACACCGGGGAGCTGTTTTTT
CDR3aa: CASSFSYTGELFF

j_gene: TRBJ2-7
abundance: -
v_gene: TRBV5-6
d_gene: -
CDR3nt: TGTGCCAGCAGCCCCGGGCGATCGGGGCACGAGCAGTACTTC
CDR3aa: CASSPGRSGHEQYF

j_gene: TRBJ2-1
abundance: -
v_gene: TRBV6-5
d_gene: -
CDR3nt: TGTGCCAGCAGCCAAGGGTCCGGGGATGAGCAGTTCTTC
CDR3aa: CASSQGSGDEQFF

j_gene: TRBJ2-5
abundance: -
v_gene: TRBV9
d_gene: -
CDR3nt: TGTGCCAGCAGCGTAGGGGGGTTGGGAGAGACCCAGTACTTC
CDR3aa: CASSVGGLGETQYF

j_gene: TRBJ2-1
abundance: -
v_gene: TRBV15
d_gene: -
CDR3nt: TGTGCCACCAGTTCCGCCCGTGGGATTAATGAGCAGTTCTTC
CDR3aa: CATSSARGINEQFF

j_gene: TRBJ2-3
abundance: -
v_gene: TRBV27
d_gene: -
CDR3nt: TGTGCCAGCAGTTCAGCCGGTAACTTTCACACAGATACGCAGTATTTT
CDR3aa: CASSSAGNFHTDTQYF

j_gene: TRBJ2-1
abundance: -
v_gene: TRBV19
d_gene: TRBD1
CDR3nt: TGTGCCAGTAGTATAGATCTGGGGACAGGGGGACTCAATGAGCAGTTCTTC
CDR3aa: CASSIDLGTGGLNEQFF

j_gene: TRBJ1-5
abundance: -
v_gene: TRBV9
d_gene: -
CDR3nt: TGTGCCAGCAGCGTAGACGAGGGGAGCAATCAGCCCCAGCATTTT
CDR3aa: CASSVDEGSNQPQHF

j_gene: TRBJ2-3
abundance: few
v_gene: TRBV15
d_gene: -
CDR3nt: TGTGCCACCAGCAGAGAGGAGGAGACAGATACGCAGTATTTT
CDR3aa: CATSREEETDTQYF

j_gene: TRBJ2-3
abundance: -
v_gene: TRBV7-6
d_gene: -
CDR3nt: TGTGCCAGCAGCTTTGTTTTGGATACGCAGTATTTT
CDR3aa: CASSFVLDTQYF

j_gene: TRBJ1-6
abundance: -
v_gene: TRBV27
d_gene: -
CDR3nt: TGTGCCAGCAGGTGGGGAGGCTCCTATAATTCACCCCTCCACTTT
CDR3aa: CASRWGGSYNSPLHF

j_gene: TRBJ1-2
abundance: -
v_gene: TRBV14
d_gene: -
CDR3nt: TGTGCCAGCAGCGCCGGACAGAAATCTGGCTACACCTTC
CDR3aa: CASSAGQKSGYTF

j_gene: TRBJ2-1
abundance: -
v_gene: TRBV7-9
d_gene: -
CDR3nt: TGTGCCAGCAGCCCTTACGGTAGGGAGCAGTTCTTC
CDR3aa: CASSPYGREQFF

j_gene: TRBJ2-7
abundance: -
v_gene: TRBV4-1
d_gene: TRBD1
CDR3nt: TGCGCCAGCAGCGAAGGGACAGGGGGCTACGAGCAGTACTTC
CDR3aa: CASSEGTGGYEQYF

j_gene: TRBJ2-3
abundance: -
v_gene: TRBV11-2
d_gene: -
CDR3nt: TGTGCCAGCAGCCTAAACCGGGTCGTCCCAACGTATAGCACAGATACGCAGTATTTT
CDR3aa: CASSLNRVVPTYSTDTQYF

j_gene: TRBJ2-7
abundance: -
v_gene: TRBV5-4
d_gene: -
CDR3nt: TGTGCCAGCAGCTCTTTCGTGGGAGGCGAGCAGTACTTC
CDR3aa: CASSSFVGGEQYF

j_gene: TRBJ1-6
abundance: -
v_gene: TRBV4-1
d_gene: -
CDR3nt: TGCGCCAGCAGCCTTGGACACCTGGGATCACCCCTCCACTTT
CDR3aa: CASSLGHLGSPLHF

j_gene: TRBJ1-2
abundance: -
v_gene: TRBV27
d_gene: TRBD1
CDR3nt: TGTGCCAGCAGTTTATGGGGGACAGGGCATGACTACACCTTC
CDR3aa: CASSLWGTGHDYTF

j_gene: TRBJ2-3
abundance: -
v_gene: TRBV27
d_gene: TRBD2
CDR3nt: TGTGCCAGCTCATTCTTCGGGACTAGCAGAGATACGCAGTATTTT
CDR3aa: CASSFFGTSRDTQYF

j_gene: TRBJ1-5
abundance: -
v_gene: TRBV6-1
d_gene: TRBD1
CDR3nt: TGTGCCAGCAGCCAAGGGACAGGGGACAATCAGCCCCAGCATTTT
CDR3aa: CASSQGTGDNQPQHF